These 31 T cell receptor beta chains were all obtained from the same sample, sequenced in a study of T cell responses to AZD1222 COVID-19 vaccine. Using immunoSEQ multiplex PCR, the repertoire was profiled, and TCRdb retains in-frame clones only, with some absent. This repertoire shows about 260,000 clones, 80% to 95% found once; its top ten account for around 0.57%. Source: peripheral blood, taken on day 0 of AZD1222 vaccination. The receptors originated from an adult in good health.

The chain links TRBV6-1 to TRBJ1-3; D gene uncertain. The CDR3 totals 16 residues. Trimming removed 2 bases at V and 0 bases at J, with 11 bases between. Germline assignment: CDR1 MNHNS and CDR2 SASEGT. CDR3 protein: CASSEHSLDSGNTIYF. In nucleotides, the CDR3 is TGTGCCAGCAGTGAACACAGCTTGGACTCTGGAAACACCATATATTTT.

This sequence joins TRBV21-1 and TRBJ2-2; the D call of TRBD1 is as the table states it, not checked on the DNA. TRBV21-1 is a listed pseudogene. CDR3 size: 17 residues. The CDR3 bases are TGTGCCGAACCAGACCAGGGGCCCCACTCGAACACCGGGGAGCTGTTTTTT. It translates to CAEPDQGPHSNTGELFF.

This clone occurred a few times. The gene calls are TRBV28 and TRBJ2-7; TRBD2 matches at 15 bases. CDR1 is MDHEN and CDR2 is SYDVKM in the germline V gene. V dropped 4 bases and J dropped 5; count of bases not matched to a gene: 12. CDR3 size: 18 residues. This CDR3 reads CASSSWTGTSGRMHEQYF. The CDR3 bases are TGTGCCAGCAGTTCCTGGACGGGGACTAGCGGGAGGATGCACGAGCAGTACTTC.

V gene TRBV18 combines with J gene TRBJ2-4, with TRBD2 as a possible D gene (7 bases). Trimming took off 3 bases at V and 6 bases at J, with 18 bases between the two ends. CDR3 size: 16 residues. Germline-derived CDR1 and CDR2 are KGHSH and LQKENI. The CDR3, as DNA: TGTGCCAGCTCACCCGTACAGGGCGGCGGGGGAAACATTCAGTACTTC. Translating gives CASSPVQGGGGNIQYF.

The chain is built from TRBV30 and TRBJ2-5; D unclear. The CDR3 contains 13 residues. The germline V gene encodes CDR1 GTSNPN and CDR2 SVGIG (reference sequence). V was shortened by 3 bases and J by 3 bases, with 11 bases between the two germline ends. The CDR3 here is CAWSLGTEETQYF. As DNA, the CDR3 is TGTGCCTGGAGCCTGGGTACAGAAGAGACCCAGTACTTC.

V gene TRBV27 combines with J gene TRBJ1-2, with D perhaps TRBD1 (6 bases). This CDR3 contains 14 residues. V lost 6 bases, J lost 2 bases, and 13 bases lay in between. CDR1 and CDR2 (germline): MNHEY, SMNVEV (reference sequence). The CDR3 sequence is CASRGAGANYGYTF. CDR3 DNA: TGTGCCAGCAGAGGGGCAGGGGCCAACTATGGCTACACCTTC.

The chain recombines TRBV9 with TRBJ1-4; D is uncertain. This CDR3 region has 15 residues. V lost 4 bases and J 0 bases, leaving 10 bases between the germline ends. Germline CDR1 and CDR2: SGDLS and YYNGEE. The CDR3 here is CASSPRVATNEKLFF. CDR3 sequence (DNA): TGTGCCAGCAGCCCACGGGTGGCAACTAATGAAAAACTGTTTTTT.

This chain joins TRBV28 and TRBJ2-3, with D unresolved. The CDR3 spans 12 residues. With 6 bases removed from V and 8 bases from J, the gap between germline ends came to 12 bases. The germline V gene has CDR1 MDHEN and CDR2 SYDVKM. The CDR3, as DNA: TGTGCCAGCAGCCGATCCGCAGCTACGCAGTATTTT. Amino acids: CASSRSAATQYF.

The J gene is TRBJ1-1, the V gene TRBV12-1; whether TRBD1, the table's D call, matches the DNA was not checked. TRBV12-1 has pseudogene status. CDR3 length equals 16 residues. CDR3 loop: CASSFWFYDRDTEAFF. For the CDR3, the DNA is TGTGCCAGCAGCTTTTGGTTTTATGACAGGGACACTGAAGCTTTCTTT.

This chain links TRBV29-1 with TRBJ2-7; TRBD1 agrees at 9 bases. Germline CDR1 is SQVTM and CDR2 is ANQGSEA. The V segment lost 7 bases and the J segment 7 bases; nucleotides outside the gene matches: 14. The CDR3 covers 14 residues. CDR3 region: CSGGQGEERREQYF. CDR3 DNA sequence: TGCAGCGGGGGACAGGGCGAAGAGAGAAGGGAGCAGTACTTC.

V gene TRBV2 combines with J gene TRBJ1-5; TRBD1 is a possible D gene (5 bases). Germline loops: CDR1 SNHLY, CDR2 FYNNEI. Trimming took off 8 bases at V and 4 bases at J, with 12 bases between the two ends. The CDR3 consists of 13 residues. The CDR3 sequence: CASWQGGNQPQHF. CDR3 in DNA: TGTGCCAGCTGGCAGGGCGGGAATCAGCCCCAGCATTTT.

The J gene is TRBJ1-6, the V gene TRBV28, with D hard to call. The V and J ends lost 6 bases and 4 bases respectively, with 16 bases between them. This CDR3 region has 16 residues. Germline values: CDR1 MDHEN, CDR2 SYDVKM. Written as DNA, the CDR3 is TGTGCCAGCAGACCATATCAGTTGCGATATAATTCACCCCTCCACTTT. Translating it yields CASRPYQLRYNSPLHF.

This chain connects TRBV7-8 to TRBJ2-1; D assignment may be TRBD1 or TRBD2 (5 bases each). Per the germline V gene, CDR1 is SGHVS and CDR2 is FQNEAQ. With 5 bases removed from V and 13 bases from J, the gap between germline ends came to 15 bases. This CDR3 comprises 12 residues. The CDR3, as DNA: TGTGCCAGCAGCCGTACCGGGACCCGACAGTTCTTC. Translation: CASSRTGTRQFF. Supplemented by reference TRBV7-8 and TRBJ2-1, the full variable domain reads GAGVSQSPRYKVAKRGQDVALRCDPISGHVSLFWYQQALGQGPEFLTYFQNEAQLDKSGLPSDRFFAERPEGSVSTLKIQRTQQEDSAVYLCASSRTGTRQFFGPGTRLTVL.

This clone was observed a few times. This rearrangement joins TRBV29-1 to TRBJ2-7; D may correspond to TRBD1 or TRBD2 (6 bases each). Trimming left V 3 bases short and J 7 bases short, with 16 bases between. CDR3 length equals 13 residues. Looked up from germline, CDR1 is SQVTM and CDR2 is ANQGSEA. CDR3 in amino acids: CSVDVGRRGEQYF. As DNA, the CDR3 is TGCAGCGTTGATGTTGGAAGGAGGGGGGAGCAGTACTTC.

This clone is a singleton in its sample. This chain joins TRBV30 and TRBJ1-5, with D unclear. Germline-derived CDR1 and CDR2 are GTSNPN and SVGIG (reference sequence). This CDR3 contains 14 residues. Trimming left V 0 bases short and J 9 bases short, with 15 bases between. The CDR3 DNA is TGTGCCTGGAGTGTACCGGGCTCCGTAGCGCCCCAGCATTTT. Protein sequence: CAWSVPGSVAPQHF.

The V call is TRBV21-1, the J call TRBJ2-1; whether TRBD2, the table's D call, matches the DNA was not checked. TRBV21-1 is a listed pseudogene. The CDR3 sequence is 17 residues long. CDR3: CASSPWHPGTSSDEQFF. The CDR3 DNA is TGTGCCAGCAGCCCCTGGCACCCCGGGACTAGCTCGGATGAGCAGTTCTTC.

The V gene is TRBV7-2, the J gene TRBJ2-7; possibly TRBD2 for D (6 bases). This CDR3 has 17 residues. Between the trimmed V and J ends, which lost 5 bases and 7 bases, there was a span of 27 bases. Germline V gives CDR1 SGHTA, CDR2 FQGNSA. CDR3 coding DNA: TGTGCCAGCAGCCCTCCGTTTACTAGGAGCTTCGGGGGAGAGCAGTACTTC. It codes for CASSPPFTRSFGGEQYF.

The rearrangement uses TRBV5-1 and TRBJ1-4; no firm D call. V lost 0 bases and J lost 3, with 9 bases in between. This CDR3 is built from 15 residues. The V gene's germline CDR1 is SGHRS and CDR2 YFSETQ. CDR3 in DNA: TGCGCCAGCAGCTTGGAGCCGTTAGCTAATGAAAAACTGTTTTTT. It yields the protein CASSLEPLANEKLFF.

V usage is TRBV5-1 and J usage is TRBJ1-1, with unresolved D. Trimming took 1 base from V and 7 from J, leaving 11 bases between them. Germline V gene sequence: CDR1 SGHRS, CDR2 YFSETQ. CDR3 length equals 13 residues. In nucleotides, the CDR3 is TGCGCCAGCAGCTTGACCGGGGAAGGTGAAGCTTTCTTT. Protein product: CASSLTGEGEAFF. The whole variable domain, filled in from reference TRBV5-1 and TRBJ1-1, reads KAGVTQTPRYLIKTRGQQVTLSCSPISGHRSVSWYQQTPGQGLQFLFEYFSETQRNKGNFPGRFSGRQFSNSRSEMNVSTLELGDSALYLCASSLTGEGEAFFGQGTRLTVV.

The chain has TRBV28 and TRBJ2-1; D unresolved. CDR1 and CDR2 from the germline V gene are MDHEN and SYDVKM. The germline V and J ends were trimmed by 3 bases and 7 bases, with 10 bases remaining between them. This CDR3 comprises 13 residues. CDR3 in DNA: TGTGCCAGCAGTTTCTACAGACGGAATGAGCAGTTCTTC. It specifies CASSFYRRNEQFF.

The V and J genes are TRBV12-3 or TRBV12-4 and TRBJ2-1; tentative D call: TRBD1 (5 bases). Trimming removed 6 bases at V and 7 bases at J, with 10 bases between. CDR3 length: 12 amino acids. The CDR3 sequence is CASSLTDNEQFF. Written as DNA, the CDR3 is TGTGCCAGCAGCCTGACAGATAATGAGCAGTTCTTC.

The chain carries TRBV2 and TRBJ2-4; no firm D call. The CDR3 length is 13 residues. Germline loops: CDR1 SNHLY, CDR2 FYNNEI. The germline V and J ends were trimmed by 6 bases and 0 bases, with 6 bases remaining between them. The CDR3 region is CASRTVAKNIQYF. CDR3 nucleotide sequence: TGTGCCAGCAGGACTGTAGCCAAAAACATTCAGTACTTC.

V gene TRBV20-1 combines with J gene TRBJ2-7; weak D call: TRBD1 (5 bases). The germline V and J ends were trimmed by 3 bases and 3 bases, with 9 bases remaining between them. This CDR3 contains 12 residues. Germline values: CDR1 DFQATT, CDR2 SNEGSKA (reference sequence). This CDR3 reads CSASGHFYEQYF. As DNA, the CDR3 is TGCAGTGCTAGTGGACACTTCTACGAGCAGTACTTC.

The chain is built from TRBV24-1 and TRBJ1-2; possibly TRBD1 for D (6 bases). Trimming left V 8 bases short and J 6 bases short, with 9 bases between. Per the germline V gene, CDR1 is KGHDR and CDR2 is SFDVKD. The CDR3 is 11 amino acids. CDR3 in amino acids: CATTGGHGYTF. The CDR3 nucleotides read TGTGCCACCACGGGGGGGCATGGCTACACCTTC.

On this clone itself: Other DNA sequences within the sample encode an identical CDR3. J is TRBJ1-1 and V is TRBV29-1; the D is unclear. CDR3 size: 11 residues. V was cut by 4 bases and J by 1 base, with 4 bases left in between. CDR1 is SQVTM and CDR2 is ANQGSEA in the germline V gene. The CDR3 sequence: CSVGQNTEAFF. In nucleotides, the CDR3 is TGCAGCGTTGGCCAGAACACTGAAGCTTTCTTT.

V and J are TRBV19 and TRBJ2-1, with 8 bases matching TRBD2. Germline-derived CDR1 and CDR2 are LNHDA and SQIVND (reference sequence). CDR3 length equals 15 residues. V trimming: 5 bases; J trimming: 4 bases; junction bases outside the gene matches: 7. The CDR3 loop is CASSLAGLGYNEQFF. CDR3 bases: TGTGCCAGTAGTTTAGCGGGGTTGGGGTACAATGAGCAGTTCTTC. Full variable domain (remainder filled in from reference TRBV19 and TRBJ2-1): DGGITQSPKYLFRKEGQNVTLSCEQNLNHDAMYWYRQDPGQGLRLIYYSQIVNDFQKGDIAEGYSVSREKKESFPLTVTSAQKNPTAFYLCASSLAGLGYNEQFFGPGTRLTVL.

The DNA for the CDR3 is TGTGCCAGCAGTTCCCTCCCGACAGCCAACTATGGCTACACCTTC. It specifies CASSSLPTANYGYTF. This chain links TRBV28 with TRBJ1-2; TRBD1 is a possible D gene (5 bases). This CDR3 is 15 amino acids long. CDR1 and CDR2 from the germline V gene are MDHEN and SYDVKM. The V end was cut by 4 bases, the J end by 2 bases, with 14 bases between.

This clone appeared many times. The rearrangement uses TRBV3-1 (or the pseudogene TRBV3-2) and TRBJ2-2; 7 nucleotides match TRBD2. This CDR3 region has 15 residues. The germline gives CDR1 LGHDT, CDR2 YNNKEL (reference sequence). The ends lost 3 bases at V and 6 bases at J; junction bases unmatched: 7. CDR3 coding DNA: TGTGCCAGCAGCCATCGGCTAGCGGTCGCCGGGGAGCTGTTTTTT. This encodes CASSHRLAVAGELFF.

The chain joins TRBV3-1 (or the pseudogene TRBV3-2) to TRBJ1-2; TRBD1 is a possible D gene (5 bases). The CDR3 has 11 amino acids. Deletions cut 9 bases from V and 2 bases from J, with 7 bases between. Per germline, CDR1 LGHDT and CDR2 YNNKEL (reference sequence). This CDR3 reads CASQGNYGYTF. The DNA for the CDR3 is TGTGCCAGTCAGGGCAACTATGGCTACACCTTC.

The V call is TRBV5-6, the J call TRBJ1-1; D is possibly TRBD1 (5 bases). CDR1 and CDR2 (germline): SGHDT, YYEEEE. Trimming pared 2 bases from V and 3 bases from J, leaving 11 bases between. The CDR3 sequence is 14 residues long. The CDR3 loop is CASSFTPGDTEAFF. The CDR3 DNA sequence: TGTGCCAGCAGCTTTACCCCGGGGGACACTGAAGCTTTCTTT.

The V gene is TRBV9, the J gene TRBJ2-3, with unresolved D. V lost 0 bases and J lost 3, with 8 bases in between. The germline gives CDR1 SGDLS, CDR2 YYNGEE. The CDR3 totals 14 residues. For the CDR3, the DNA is TGTGCCAGCAGCGTAGACAGAGCGACAGATACGCAGTATTTT. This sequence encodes CASSVDRATDTQYF.